These T cell receptor beta chains were read from a single sample in a study of T cell responses to AZD1222 COVID-19 vaccine. The repertoire was sequenced with immunoSEQ multiplex PCR; TCRdb's copy has only in-frame clones and lacks some. The sample holds 150,000 to 200,000 clones, over 75% seen once. The sequences come from peripheral blood, collected on day 0 of AZD1222 vaccination. These TCRs come from an adult in good health. CDR3s include the opening cysteine and the closing phenylalanine or tryptophan. The order of the fields is clone size, J gene, D gene, V gene, CDR3 protein, CDR3 DNA. The D gene is left open where the match is weak. The listing skips clone size in some rows; elsewhere it reads once, few, many or a size class.

size: NA; J: TRBJ2-1; D: NA; V: TRBV6-5; CDR3: CASSYYAGASNEQFF; DNA: TGTGCCAGCAGTTACTATGCGGGGGCCAGCAATGAGCAGTTCTTC
size: NA; J: TRBJ2-7; D: NA; V: TRBV12-3/TRBV12-4; CDR3: CASSLDYTYEQYF; DNA: TGTGCCAGCAGTTTAGACTATACATACGAGCAGTACTTC
size: NA; J: TRBJ2-5; D: TRBD2; V: TRBV19; CDR3: CASSQTSGGKTQYF; DNA: TGTGCCAGTAGTCAGACTAGCGGGGGGAAGACCCAGTACTTC
size: NA; J: TRBJ2-3; D: TRBD1; V: TRBV7-2; CDR3: CASSSGTGPQGTQYF; DNA: TGTGCCAGCAGCTCCGGGACAGGGCCACAGGGTACGCAGTATTTT
size: NA; J: TRBJ2-7; D: NA; V: TRBV2; CDR3: CASSGGGSYEQYF; DNA: TGTGCCAGCAGTGGGGGTGGTTCCTACGAGCAGTACTTC
size: NA; J: TRBJ2-5; D: NA; V: TRBV7-8; CDR3: CASSQGRAQETQYF; DNA: TGTGCCAGCAGTCAAGGCCGGGCCCAAGAGACCCAGTACTTC
size: NA; J: TRBJ2-7; D: TRBD1; V: TRBV4-1; CDR3: CASSPSPLGQGYEQYF; DNA: TGCGCCAGCAGCCCTTCTCCCCTAGGACAGGGCTACGAGCAGTACTTC
size: NA; J: TRBJ1-2; D: TRBD1; V: TRBV27; CDR3: CASRGTGINYGYTF; DNA: TGTGCCAGCAGGGGGACAGGGATTAACTATGGCTACACCTTC
size: NA; J: TRBJ1-2; D: TRBD1; V: TRBV3-1/TRBV3-2; CDR3: CASSQVRGQGSYGYTF; DNA: TGTGCCAGCAGCCAAGTTAGAGGACAGGGGAGCTATGGCTACACCTTC
size: NA; J: TRBJ2-6; D: NA; V: TRBV5-6; CDR3: CASNKRGSGANVLTF; DNA: TGTGCCAGCAACAAACGGGGCTCTGGGGCCAACGTCCTGACTTTC
size: NA; J: TRBJ1-4; D: NA; V: TRBV27; CDR3: CASSGTDRGKLFF; DNA: TGTGCCAGCAGTGGCACAGATAGGGGGAAACTGTTTTTT
size: NA; J: TRBJ2-5; D: NA; V: TRBV4-2; CDR3: CASSLQTGRQETQYF; DNA: TGTGCCAGCAGCCTACAGACAGGGAGGCAAGAGACCCAGTACTTC
size: NA; J: TRBJ2-4; D: NA; V: TRBV7-2; CDR3: CASSVLSGASAKNIQYF; DNA: TGTGCCAGCAGCGTGCTCTCCGGGGCCTCAGCCAAAAACATTCAGTACTTC
size: once; J: TRBJ2-1; D: NA; V: TRBV7-2; CDR3: CASSLVGGSGEQFF; DNA: TGTGCCAGCAGCTTAGTTGGCGGCTCGGGGGAGCAGTTCTTC
size: NA; J: TRBJ2-2; D: TRBD2; V: TRBV9; CDR3: CASSARGDTGELFF; DNA: TGTGCCAGCAGCGCCCGGGGGGACACCGGGGAGCTGTTTTTT
size: NA; J: TRBJ2-1; D: NA; V: TRBV7-2; CDR3: CASSLAMGSNEQFF; DNA: TGTGCCAGCAGCTTAGCCATGGGGTCGAATGAGCAGTTCTTC
size: NA; J: TRBJ2-5; D: TRBD2; V: TRBV3-1/TRBV3-2; CDR3: CASSHFWGEGRCPETQYF; DNA: TGTGCCAGCAGCCATTTTTGGGGGGAGGGAAGGTGTCCAGAGACCCAGTACTTC
size: NA; J: TRBJ2-3; D: NA; V: TRBV7-2; CDR3: CASSLGSSATDTQYF; DNA: TGTGCCAGCAGCTTAGGGTCTTCGGCAACAGATACGCAGTATTTT
size: NA; J: TRBJ1-1; D: NA; V: TRBV25-1; CDR3: CASTASRALGTEAFF; DNA: TGTGCCAGCACCGCCTCGAGGGCGCTGGGGACTGAAGCTTTCTTT
size: NA; J: TRBJ2-5; D: NA; V: TRBV2; CDR3: CASRIQETQYF; DNA: TGTGCCAGCAGGATCCAAGAGACCCAGTACTTC
size: NA; J: TRBJ1-1; D: NA; V: TRBV5-6; CDR3: CASSVTRGGAFF; DNA: TGTGCCAGCAGCGTTACGAGGGGGGGAGCTTTCTTT
size: once; J: TRBJ2-3; D: NA; V: TRBV15; CDR3: CATSRDRSGQYF; DNA: TGTGCCACCAGCAGAGATAGGTCAGGGCAGTATTTT
size: NA; J: TRBJ1-6; D: NA; V: TRBV4-2; CDR3: CASSQVGTNWPLHF; DNA: TGTGCCAGCAGCCAAGTTGGCACGAATTGGCCCCTCCACTTT
size: few; J: TRBJ2-7; D: NA; V: TRBV7-2; CDR3: CASSLARGEQYF; DNA: TGTGCCAGCAGCTTGGCCCGGGGCGAGCAGTACTTC